The clone carrying this T cell receptor beta chain was detected once. The antigen is unknown. The data were taken from a study of type 1 regulatory T cells. Study-wide background: T-allo10 is a Tr1-enriched, alloantigen-specific CD4 T cell product made in vitro.

The CDR3 is made up of 13 amino acids. CDR1 and CDR2 (germline): DFQATT, SNEGSKA (reference sequence). V shed 6 bases and J 7 bases; nucleotides not matched to a gene: 7. MiXCR, applied by TCRdb to the reads, yields one record per CDR3 protein. Of roughly 68,000 distinct CDR3 sequences detected, 63% appear once; the ten largest clones hold about 7.3%. The graft donor-derived T-allo10 cells reportedly recognize host alloantigens, are anergic, and suppress alloantigen-specifically. The rearrangement uses TRBV20-1 and TRBJ2-5; 11 positions match TRBD2. The sequencing sample was made of cultured T cells, either the whole culture or a sorted T cell fraction (not recorded which). Specified subset: Tr1-enriched cell product generated in vitro against host alloantigens. The receptor was isolated from a human donor in good health. The CDR3 region is CSARTSGSGTQYF. The CDR3 DNA reads TGCAGTGCCCGGACTAGCGGGTCGGGGACCCAGTACTTC.